The 16 T cell receptor beta chains given below trace back to one sample, sequenced in a study of T cell repertoires in cytomegalovirus infection. One entry per CDR3 protein results from TCRdb running MiXCR on the reads. The data contain 170,000 or so distinct CDR3 sequences, 17% of them seen just once; the ten biggest clones take up approximately 26%. Sequenced: CD8+ T cells from PBMCs. Receptor source: a human donor in good health (CMV status not recorded). Some clones in this sample may be carry-over from other donors' samples.

There are a few counts of this clonotype. The rearrangement joins TRBV5-5 to TRBJ2-2; the D is unclear. CDR3 length: 14 amino acids. V lost 2 bases to trimming and J lost 5 bases, with 10 bases between them. Germline CDR1 SGHKS, CDR2 YYEKEE (reference sequence). DNA of the CDR3: TGTGCCAGCAGCTTTTTTACAAAAACCGGGGAGCTGTTTTTT. As protein: CASSFFTKTGELFF. Filled out from reference TRBV5-5 and TRBJ2-2, the complete variable domain reads DAGVTQSPTHLIKTRGQQVTLRCSPISGHKSVSWYQQVLGQGPQFIFQYYEKEERGRGNFPDRFSARQFPNYSSELNVNALLLGDSALYLCASSFFTKTGELFFGEGSRLTVL.

V usage is TRBV29-1 and J usage is TRBJ2-1; D is uncertain. The V end was cut by 5 bases, the J end by 0 bases, with 8 bases between. The germline gives CDR1 SQVTM, CDR2 ANQGSEA. The CDR3 length is 13 residues. CDR3 coding DNA: TGCAGCGTTCGGCTCAGCTCCTACAATGAGCAGTTCTTC. It encodes CSVRLSSYNEQFF.

The chain is built from TRBV30 and TRBJ2-3; D uncertain. With 2 bases removed from V and 1 base from J, the gap between germline ends came to 7 bases. There are 13 residues in the CDR3. Germline V gene data show CDR1 as GTSNPN and CDR2 as SVGIG (reference sequence). CDR3 bases: TGTGCCTGGAGTATCGTGGGCACAGATACGCAGTATTTT. This sequence encodes CAWSIVGTDTQYF.

This clonotype came up a few times. V usage is TRBV28 and J usage is TRBJ1-1; no clear D gene. This CDR3 is 15 amino acids long. Germline loops: CDR1 MDHEN, CDR2 SYDVKM. Trimming shortened V by 2 bases and J by 0 bases, and 10 bases separated the two germline ends. DNA for the CDR3: TGTGCCAGCAGTTTACGGATAATCATGAACACTGAAGCTTTCTTT. This gives the protein CASSLRIIMNTEAFF.

Only a few counts were recorded for this clonotype. The rearrangement uses TRBV28 and TRBJ2-1; D gene uncertain. The length of the CDR3 is 16 residues. The germline gives CDR1 MDHEN, CDR2 SYDVKM. The ends were cut back, 2 bases at V and 5 bases at J, with 16 bases in the middle. The CDR3 nucleotides are TGTGCCAGCAGTTTAGAGCCCGCGGAACCTAACAATGAGCAGTTCTTC. Residues: CASSLEPAEPNNEQFF.

V gene TRBV6-2 or TRBV6-3 combines with J gene TRBJ2-7; D is ambiguous. The CDR3 is made up of 13 amino acids. CDR1 is MNHEY, CDR2 SVGEGT, per germline. Trimming pared 3 bases from V and 3 bases from J, leaving 9 bases between. The CDR3 loop is CASSYSGFYEQYF. The DNA of the CDR3 is TGTGCCAGCAGTTATTCAGGATTCTACGAGCAGTACTTC.

This clonotype has only a few counts. V is TRBV14 and J is TRBJ2-7, with a tentative D call TRBD1 (6 bases). The germline V gene encodes CDR1 SGHDN and CDR2 FVKESK. The CDR3 runs 13 residues. V was shortened by 8 bases and J by 6 bases, with 17 bases between the two germline ends. The CDR3, as DNA: TGTGCCAGCGCGACCAGGGGAAGGAGCGAGCAGTACTTC. Translating it yields CASATRGRSEQYF.

The rearrangement links TRBV6-2 or TRBV6-3 to TRBJ2-1; 13 nucleotides match TRBD2. Germline CDR1 reads MNHEY; CDR2 reads SVGEGT. The CDR3 sequence is 17 residues long. The trim removed 2 bases at V and 1 base at J, leaving 2 bases unmatched. CDR3 nucleotides: TGTGCCAGCAGTTACATACTAGCGGGGGGGTCCTACAATGAGCAGTTCTTC. As protein: CASSYILAGGSYNEQFF.

V usage is TRBV28 and J usage is TRBJ2-7; D is unresolved. This CDR3 has 13 residues. V was shortened by 1 base and J by 3 bases, with 7 bases between the two germline ends. Per germline, CDR1 MDHEN and CDR2 SYDVKM. CDR3 sequence (DNA): TGTGCCAGCAGTTTATTAAGGTTCTACGAGCAGTACTTC. This gives the protein CASSLLRFYEQYF.

To note about this clonotype: This is likely a read error, given that the CDR3 carries no conserved phenylalanine or tryptophan at its end. The chain is built from TRBV2 and TRBJ1-5; 7 bases agree with TRBD1. There are 15 residues in the CDR3. The germline CDR1 and CDR2 sequences are SNHLY and FYNNEI. Trimming removed 1 base from V and 5 bases from J; junction bases left unmatched: 5. CDR3 sequence reads: CASSEGQGSDQPQHL. The CDR3 DNA reads as TGTGCCAGCAGTGAAGGACAGGGCAGCGATCAGCCCCAGCATTTA.

This clonotype was seen more than once but under ten times. The chain uses TRBV6-2 or TRBV6-3 and TRBJ2-2, with D tentatively TRBD1 (5 bases). This CDR3 is 12 amino acids long. Germline assignment: CDR1 MNHEY and CDR2 SVGEGT. Trimming left V 10 bases short and J 7 bases short, with 13 bases between. Here the CDR3 DNA reads TGTGCCACCCTAGGGGCGGTCGGGGAGCTGTTTTTT. Protein: CATLGAVGELFF.

This clonotype occurred a few times. The V and J genes are TRBV4-1 and TRBJ1-1, with 7 bases that match TRBD1. Germline V gene lookup returns CDR1 MGHRA and CDR2 YSYEKL. Losses at the gene ends were 0 bases for V and 12 bases for J; bases not matched to a gene: 4. This CDR3 has 12 amino acids. CDR3 in amino acids: CASSQEDRFPFF. In nucleotides, the CDR3 is TGCGCCAGCAGCCAAGAGGACAGGTTCCCTTTCTTT.

This clonotype came up a few times. The V and J genes are TRBV19 and TRBJ2-7, with D perhaps TRBD2 (6 bases). This CDR3 has 14 amino acids. Germline V CDR1 and CDR2: LNHDA, SQIVND (reference sequence). V lost 3 bases, J lost 2 bases, and 11 bases lay in between. The chain's CDR3 is CASSMEGHAYEQYF. The CDR3 region has the DNA TGTGCCAGTAGTATGGAGGGGCACGCCTACGAGCAGTACTTC.

This clonotype was seen only a few times. The chain uses TRBV6-2 or TRBV6-3 and TRBJ1-5; TRBD1 aligns across 10 bases. Germline V CDR1 and CDR2: MNHEY, SVGEGT. This CDR3 region has 14 residues. V lost 2 bases and J lost 7; bases outside the gene matches: 2. CDR3 sequence reads: CASSYGTGVQPQHF. The CDR3 DNA follows: TGTGCCAGCAGTTACGGGACAGGGGTGCAGCCCCAGCATTTT.

V usage is TRBV20-1 and J usage is TRBJ2-7, with D possibly TRBD1 on 6 matching bases. The CDR3 loop spans 13 amino acids. V was shortened by 6 bases and J by 4 bases, with 16 bases between the two germline ends. Germline lookup yields CDR1 DFQATT and CDR2 SNEGSKA (reference sequence). In DNA, the CDR3 is TGCAGTGCCCCAGTTAGCCAGGGGTACGAGCAGTACTTC. Its translation: CSAPVSQGYEQYF.

This clonotype showed up just a few times. The chain joins TRBV7-9 to TRBJ1-4; a possible D gene is TRBD1 (5 bases). V gave up 6 bases and J gave up 1 base, with 12 bases separating them. This CDR3 region has 15 residues. Germline V gene data show CDR1 as SEHNR and CDR2 as FQNEAQ (reference sequence). The CDR3 DNA follows: TGTGCCAGCAGGGACGGGACGGAAACTAATGAAAAACTGTTTTTT. Protein sequence: CASRDGTETNEKLFF. Full variable domain (missing parts from reference TRBV7-9 and TRBJ1-4): DTGVSQNPRHKITKRGQNVTFRCDPISEHNRLYWYRQTLGQGPEFLTYFQNEAQLEKSRLLSDRFSAERPKGSFSTLEIQRTEQGDSAMYLCASRDGTETNEKLFFGSGTQLSVL.